This T cell receptor beta chain was profiled in a study of PD-L1 blockade in urothelial cancer. Study background: About 90% of the 29 patients were men who had bladder-origin urothelial cancer.

The sample's time point: pretreatment peripheral blood. There were between 1 and 8 samples from each patient, taken pretreatment and on-treatment. This table comes from immunoSEQ multiplex PCR, and its TCRdb copy is limited to in-frame clones, with some not included. The table lists about 87,000 clones, about 90% of them singletons. Germline lookup yields CDR1 SGHRS and CDR2 YFSETQ. V was pared by 0 bases and J by 9 bases, with 11 bases of the junction left unmatched. The CDR3 is 17 residues long. V usage is TRBV5-1 and J usage is TRBJ2-1; TRBD2 aligns across 11 bases. The material sequenced was PBMCs, taken around atezolizumab (anti-PD-L1) treatment. The receptor was isolated from a woman of 80 years or more with urothelial cancer. The CDR3 region is CASSLDPLAGGWGEQFF. CDR3 nucleotide sequence: TGCGCCAGCAGCTTGGACCCCCTAGCGGGAGGATGGGGTGAGCAGTTCTTC.